The sequence of this T cell receptor (beta chain) was determined in a study of T cells after yellow fever vaccination. By 5'RACE template switching, TCR cDNA was produced, with a universal primer site and UMIs added in the process. TCRdb used MiXCR to reprocess the 5' RACE reads, holding one entry per CDR3 protein. The sample records approximately 300,000 distinct CDR3 sequences, about 10% being singletons. Trimming removed 2 bases from V and 1 base from J, with 11 bases in between. The CDR3 is 14 amino acids. Germline V gives CDR1 SQVTM, CDR2 ANQGSEA. This clonotype has more than one count but fewer than ten.

Sequenced here: CD4+ T cells sorted from PBMCs, sampled 45 days after the yellow fever booster vaccination. V and J are TRBV29-1 and TRBJ1-1, with a tentative D call TRBD1 (6 bases). The sequence came from a man aged 18 to 29 who received the YFV17D yellow fever vaccine. The CDR3 DNA follows: TGCAGCGTTGAAAGGAGGGGGGAGAACACTGAAGCTTTCTTT. Translating it yields CSVERRGENTEAFF. Full variable domain (rest looked up from reference TRBV29-1 and TRBJ1-1): SAVISQKPSRDICQRGTSLTIQCQVDSQVTMMFWYRQQPGQSLTLIATANQGSEATYESGFVIDKFPISRPNLTFSTLTVSNMSPEDSSIYLCSVERRGENTEAFFGQGTRLTVV.